Below, 3 T cell receptor beta chains from the same sample are listed, as sequenced in a study of regulatory T cells in long-lasting Graves disease. Time point reported: newly diagnosed GD, antithyroid drugs for less than 3 months. TCR sequences were obtained from RNA taken from PBMCs. HTBI primers from iRepertoire and Arm-PCR of CDR3 regions yielded the TCR beta libraries. From the multiplex PCR reads, TCRdb called clonotypes with MiXCR, one entry per CDR3 protein. The data contain a few hundred thousand distinct CDR3 sequences, about 16% of them singletons. The same sample was also used in a study of T cells in Graves' hyperthyroidism and ophthalmopathy.

The material sequenced was peripheral blood mononuclear cells (PBMCs), taken at new diagnosis, from a patient treated with antithyroid drugs. The origin of the receptors is a woman aged 18-29 years with Graves disease.

By share, this clonotype counts as medium-sized. V is TRBV20-1 and J is TRBJ2-7; 7 positions match TRBD1. Trimming removed 0 bases from V and 4 bases from J; junction bases left unmatched: 6. Germline-derived CDR1 and CDR2 are DFQATT and SNEGSKA (reference sequence). This CDR3 has 14 amino acids. In DNA, the CDR3 is TGCAGTGCTAGAGACGTGTCAGGGGGTTACGAGCAGTACTTC. Translation gives CSARDVSGGYEQYF.

This clonotype was seen ten or more times. The rearrangement joins TRBV12-3 or TRBV12-4 to TRBJ2-2, with TRBD1 identical over 8 bases. J lost 6 bases, V lost 3 bases, and 9 bases had no gene match. The CDR3 length is 16 residues. The CDR3 DNA reads TGTGCCAGCAGTTTTTCGAGGACAGGGTTTTCCGGGGAGCTGTTTTTT. This gives the protein CASSFSRTGFSGELFF.

The table lists this clonotype with a few counts. The chain carries TRBV3-1 and TRBJ2-1; D might be TRBD1 or TRBD2, each matching 5 bases. CDR3 length: 15 amino acids. Trimming stripped 4 bases from V and 4 bases from J, with 14 bases between. Looked up from germline, CDR1 is LGHDT and CDR2 is YNNKEL (reference sequence). CDR3 loop: CASSRGSGAYNEQFF. Here the CDR3 DNA reads TGTGCCAGCAGCCGGGGGAGTGGGGCTTACAATGAGCAGTTCTTC.